The 6 T cell receptor beta chains below were found in one sample sequenced in a study of CD8 T cells in ankylosing spondylitis. TCRdb passed the 5' RACE reads through MiXCR, listing each CDR3 protein once. The table includes tens of thousands of distinct CDR3 sequences, roughly 6.8% detected once. The sample taken for sequencing was blood, either unsorted or a sorted T cell fraction (not recorded which). The receptor set was obtained from a male donor with ankylosing spondylitis or in good health (not recorded which).

This clonotype was observed at least ten times. The chain recombines TRBV4-1 with TRBJ2-1; D is perhaps TRBD2 (5 bases). This CDR3 region has 16 residues. CDR1 and CDR2 from the germline V gene are MGHRA and YSYEKL. Trimming cost V 5 bases and J 1 base, with 15 bases left between them. The CDR3 region has the DNA TGCGCCAGCAGCGCCCCGGCGGGTGCTTCCTACAATGAGCAGTTCTTC. Residues: CASSAPAGASYNEQFF.

This clonotype was seen at least ten times. J is TRBJ2-1 and V is TRBV27; 9 nucleotides match TRBD1. Germline trimming cut 3 bases from V and 7 bases from J; bases unmatched to any gene: 13. The germline CDR1 and CDR2 sequences are MNHEY and SMNVEV (reference sequence). The CDR3 extends over 17 amino acids. CDR3 amino acids: CASSFAPGTGIVNEQFF. CDR3 coding DNA: TGTGCCAGCAGTTTCGCCCCCGGGACAGGGATTGTAAATGAGCAGTTCTTC.

In its sample, this clonotype was seen many times. The rearrangement links TRBV10-3 to TRBJ2-3; D is ambiguous. CDR1 is ENHRY and CDR2 is SYGVKD in the germline V gene. Trimming removed 1 base from V and 4 bases from J, with 15 bases in between. The CDR3 contains 16 residues. CDR3 nucleotides: TGTGCCATCAGTGAGTTCGGCTCGCCTCGGGCAGATACGCAGTATTTT. This codes for CAISEFGSPRADTQYF.

The rearrangement joins TRBV24-1 to TRBJ1-4, with D unclear. Trimming removed 4 bases at V and 7 bases at J, with 21 bases between. This CDR3 contains 17 residues. From germline, CDR1 is KGHDR and CDR2 SFDVKD. The DNA of the CDR3 is TGTGCCACCAGTGACTTACGGGCCTCTCTAGGGAGTGAAAAACTGTTTTTT. Protein sequence: CATSDLRASLGSEKLFF.

This clonotype occurred a few times. The chain links TRBV3-1 to TRBJ2-5; unclear D gene. Germline lookup yields CDR1 LGHDT and CDR2 YNNKEL (reference sequence). There are 13 residues in the CDR3. The ends were cut back, 8 bases at V and 5 bases at J, with 15 bases in the middle. The DNA of the CDR3 is TGTGCCAGCGGCCCTAGTGCCATCGAGACCCAGTACTTC. This sequence encodes CASGPSAIETQYF.

This clonotype has a count of ten or more. The chain combines TRBV10-3 with TRBJ2-1, with 10 bases that match TRBD1. With 11 bases clipped from V and 9 bases from J, the junction kept 16 bases outside the gene matches. Per the germline V gene, CDR1 is ENHRY and CDR2 is SYGVKD. This CDR3 has 15 residues. This CDR3 reads CAVSPGQGRVGEQFF. CDR3 in DNA: TGTGCCGTCTCCCCGGGACAGGGGAGGGTGGGTGAGCAGTTCTTC.